The next 26 T cell receptor beta chains were all read from a single sample in a study of PD-L1 blockade in urothelial cancer. The sample's time point: pretreatment peripheral blood. Only in-frame clones appear in the TCRdb table, and some are missing; sequencing was by immunoSEQ multiplex PCR. The table records some 80,000 clones, over 80% of them present only once. The sequences come from PBMCs, collected around atezolizumab (anti-PD-L1) treatment. These receptors all stem from a man in his forties with urothelial cancer.

The sample holds a few counts of this clone. The chain joins TRBV5-1 to TRBJ1-5; TRBD1 matches 7 bases. Trimming removed 0 bases from V and 4 bases from J; junction bases left unmatched: 7. This CDR3 has 16 residues. Looked up from germline, CDR1 is SGHRS and CDR2 is YFSETQ. The CDR3 loop is CASSLGTGTANQPQHF. The CDR3 DNA reads as TGCGCCAGCAGCTTGGGGACCGGGACAGCAAATCAGCCCCAGCATTTT.

The chain links TRBV19 to TRBJ2-1, with D maybe TRBD1 (6 bases). This CDR3 region has 15 residues. The V and J ends lost 3 bases and 9 bases respectively, with 18 bases between them. Germline V lookup: CDR1 LNHDA, CDR2 SQIVND (reference sequence). CDR3 residues: CASSIASTFRGEQFF. The CDR3 coding sequence is TGTGCCAGTAGTATTGCCTCGACCTTCAGGGGTGAGCAGTTCTTC.

As regards this clone: Additional DNA sequences in this sample encode the identical CDR3. The chain employs TRBV28 and TRBJ1-2; TRBD1 matches at 8 bases. Per the germline V gene, CDR1 is MDHEN and CDR2 is SYDVKM. This CDR3 has 12 amino acids. Unmatched junction bases numbered 1, after V lost 5 bases and J lost 5 bases. CDR3 region: CASSRTGYGYTF. CDR3 nucleotide sequence: TGTGCCAGCAGTAGGACAGGGTATGGCTACACCTTC.

The gene calls are TRBV13 and TRBJ1-1; possibly TRBD1 for D (5 bases). Germline lookup yields CDR1 PRHDT and CDR2 FYEKMQ (reference sequence). The V end was cut by 6 bases, the J end by 7 bases, with 12 bases between. CDR3 length: 12 amino acids. As DNA, the CDR3 is TGTGCCAGCAGGGGAGGGGCTGGTGAAGCTTTCTTT. Its protein is CASRGGAGEAFF.

The CDR3 nucleotides read TGTGCCACCAGCAGGCCGGCGGGGTCCGGGAGGACCCAGTACTTC. Encoded protein: CATSRPAGSGRTQYF. The rearrangement joins TRBV15 to TRBJ2-5; a possible D gene is TRBD2 (6 bases). The CDR3 covers 15 residues. The germline V and J ends were trimmed by 3 bases and 7 bases, with 18 bases remaining between them. Germline-derived CDR1 and CDR2 are LNHNV and YYDKDF (reference sequence).

The chain recombines TRBV6-5 with TRBJ2-1; TRBD1 matches 7 bases. The germline CDR1 and CDR2 sequences are MNHEY and SVGAGI. V dropped 4 bases and J dropped 10; count of bases not matched to a gene: 10. CDR3 length equals 14 residues. The CDR3 DNA reads TGTGCCAGCAGTTCCCCCCGAAAGGGACAGGAGCAGTTCTTC. Its protein is CASSSPRKGQEQFF.

This clone was detected only once. The chain uses TRBV15 and TRBJ2-1, with TRBD1 matching over 8 bases. Germline V CDR1 and CDR2: LNHNV, YYDKDF (reference sequence). Trimming at V came to 8 bases and at J to 7 bases, leaving 10 bases not matched to a gene. The CDR3 is 14 amino acids. The CDR3 here is CATARQGIRNEQFF. For the CDR3, the DNA is TGTGCCACCGCTCGACAGGGGATAAGGAATGAGCAGTTCTTC.

Only one count was recorded for this clone. This chain connects TRBV16 to TRBJ2-1; 12 bases are shared with TRBD2. The CDR3 extends over 16 amino acids. V gave up 5 bases and J gave up 5 bases; unmatched junction bases: 7. Germline CDR1 reads KGHSY; CDR2 reads FQNENV. The CDR3 spells CASSTSSGRANNEQFF. CDR3 DNA: TGTGCCAGCAGCACATCTAGCGGGAGGGCGAACAATGAGCAGTTCTTC.

This clone was counted only a few times. V usage is TRBV11-1 and J usage is TRBJ1-1, with unresolved D. V was cut by 6 bases and J by 1 base, with 15 bases left in between. There are 15 residues in the CDR3. Germline V CDR1 and CDR2: SGHAT, FQDESV (reference sequence). CDR3 sequence (DNA): TGTGCCAGCAGATCGTCTAGTATCGGGAACACTGAAGCTTTCTTT. It specifies CASRSSSIGNTEAFF.

The chain combines TRBV7-2 with TRBJ2-4; TRBD1 is a possible D gene (5 bases). Trimming stripped 0 bases from V and 5 bases from J, with 8 bases between. Germline values: CDR1 SGHTA, CDR2 FQGNSA. The CDR3 covers 14 residues. For the CDR3, the DNA is TGTGCCAGCAGCTTAGCGGGGCGGCAAAACATTCAGTACTTC. Its translation: CASSLAGRQNIQYF.

CDR3 loop: CASSEDPLAQETQYF. The CDR3 DNA sequence: TGTGCCAGCAGTGAAGACCCACTAGCCCAAGAGACCCAGTACTTC. The chain couples TRBV6-1 to TRBJ2-5, with D possibly TRBD2 on 6 matching bases. The ends were cut back, 1 base at V and 1 base at J, with 10 bases in the middle. The germline V gene has CDR1 MNHNS and CDR2 SASEGT. The CDR3 spans 15 residues.

The chain uses TRBV5-5 and TRBJ2-3; D is perhaps TRBD2 (5 bases). This CDR3 has 16 amino acids. V was pared by 10 bases and J by 0 bases, with 21 bases between. Germline CDR1 is SGHKS and CDR2 is YYEKEE (reference sequence). The CDR3 DNA follows: TGTGCCGGATTTGAGGGCGCAGCCACGAGCACAGATACGCAGTATTTT. It yields the protein CAGFEGAATSTDTQYF.

V and J are TRBV28 and TRBJ2-1, with TRBD2 identical over 11 bases. CDR1 and CDR2 from the germline V gene are MDHEN and SYDVKM. The V and J ends lost 4 bases and 12 bases, in that order; junction bases with no gene match: 11. CDR3 length: 15 residues. As DNA, the CDR3 is TGTGCCAGCAGTTCCCGACTAGCGGGGCCCAAGGGGCAGTTCTTC. This encodes CASSSRLAGPKGQFF.

A note on this clone: Mismatch with germline at one junction end may stem from a read error. The V gene is TRBV28, the J gene TRBJ2-3; TRBD2 matches 7 bases. The CDR3 contains 15 residues. Looked up from germline, CDR1 is MDHEN and CDR2 is SYDVKM. The CDR3 loop is CATSRGRAIGDTQYF. The DNA for the CDR3 is TGTGCCACCAGTCGTGGGAGGGCCATTGGAGATACGCAGTATTTT.

This chain links TRBV6-5 with TRBJ2-3, with TRBD1 matching 8 bases. Germline V gene data show CDR1 as MNHEY and CDR2 as SVGAGI. Trimming cost V 6 bases and J 0 bases; bases outside gene matches: 5. The CDR3 spans 15 residues. CDR3 sequence reads: CASSLTGDSTDTQYF. The CDR3 nucleotides are TGTGCCAGCAGCCTGACAGGGGATAGCACAGATACGCAGTATTTT.

The chain recombines TRBV9 with TRBJ2-1; possible D gene TRBD1, 5 bases. CDR3 length: 14 amino acids. Germline assignment: CDR1 SGDLS and CDR2 YYNGEE. Trimming left V 0 bases short and J 12 bases short, with 16 bases between. Written as DNA, the CDR3 is TGTGCCAGCAGCGTAGGGGTGGTACACCAGGGGCAGTTCTTC. This gives the protein CASSVGVVHQGQFF.

This rearrangement joins TRBV30 to TRBJ1-2, with TRBD1 matching over 10 bases. This CDR3 is built from 14 residues. V was pared by 3 bases and J by 4 bases, with 5 bases of the junction left unmatched. From germline, CDR1 is GTSNPN and CDR2 SVGIG (reference sequence). DNA of the CDR3: TGTGCCTGGAGCGGACAGGGGGTTCCCTATGGCTACACCTTC. Protein sequence: CAWSGQGVPYGYTF.

The rearrangement joins TRBV7-3 to TRBJ2-3, with a weak D call TRBD2 (6 bases). Looked up from germline, CDR1 is SGHTA and CDR2 is FQGTGA. V was shortened by 5 bases and J by 5 bases, with 17 bases between the two germline ends. The CDR3 has 15 residues. CDR3 loop: CASSLGLTLEDTQYF. CDR3 coding DNA: TGTGCCAGCAGCCTGGGACTCACTCTGGAAGATACGCAGTATTTT.

The chain couples TRBV28 to TRBJ1-2; unclear D gene. Germline assignment: CDR1 MDHEN and CDR2 SYDVKM. This CDR3 contains 13 residues. V gave up 10 bases and J gave up 7 bases, with 19 bases separating them. CDR3 nucleotides: TGTGCCACCACTCTCAGGATTCCTCTTGGCTACACCTTC. Translating it yields CATTLRIPLGYTF.

CDR3 sequence reads: CASSRDQGNEQFF. As DNA, the CDR3 is TGTGCCAGCAGCCGGGACCAGGGGAATGAGCAGTTCTTC. The V call is TRBV6-5, the J call TRBJ2-1; possibly TRBD1 for D (6 bases). There are 13 residues in the CDR3. The germline V gene has CDR1 MNHEY and CDR2 SVGAGI. Trimming stripped 6 bases from V and 7 bases from J, with 13 bases between.

The chain links TRBV7-2 to TRBJ2-1; D uncertain. Looked up from germline, CDR1 is SGHTA and CDR2 is FQGNSA. The CDR3 contains 13 residues. V was trimmed by 4 bases and J by 6 bases, leaving 10 bases between them. The CDR3 protein is CASSSQTVNEQFF. In nucleotides, the CDR3 is TGTGCCAGCAGCTCACAGACCGTCAATGAGCAGTTCTTC.

The V call is TRBV4-3, the J call TRBJ2-2; 12 bases match TRBD2. There are 18 residues in the CDR3. From germline, CDR1 is LGHNA and CDR2 YSLEER. The V and J ends lost 1 base and 2 bases, in that order; junction bases with no gene match: 5. The CDR3 nucleotides are TGCGCCAGCAGCCAAGTAGCTAGCGGGAGGGCCAACACCGGGGAGCTGTTTTTT. It encodes CASSQVASGRANTGELFF.

The chain carries TRBV30 and TRBJ1-1; D unclear. The ends were cut back, 5 bases at V and 6 bases at J, with 7 bases in the middle. The CDR3 consists of 10 residues. From germline, CDR1 is GTSNPN and CDR2 SVGIG (reference sequence). In nucleotides, the CDR3 is TGTGCCTGGGGGGAGTCTGAAGCTTTCTTT. Its protein product is CAWGESEAFF.

The genes are TRBV27 and TRBJ2-1, with 7 bases identical to TRBD2. This CDR3 comprises 15 residues. V lost 2 bases and J lost 3; bases outside the gene matches: 4. Germline loops: CDR1 MNHEY, CDR2 SMNVEV (reference sequence). CDR3 bases: TGTGCCAGCAGTTTACGACTAGCCGTCTACAATGAGCAGTTCTTC. Translating it yields CASSLRLAVYNEQFF.

The CDR3 here is CASSLGLAGRVGEQFF. CDR3 in DNA: TGTGCCAGCAGCCTTGGACTAGCCGGAAGGGTGGGTGAGCAGTTCTTC. The chain is built from TRBV9 and TRBJ2-1; 8 bases map to TRBD2. V shed 4 bases, J shed 9 bases, and the junction held 15 bases outside the gene matches. Germline lookup yields CDR1 SGDLS and CDR2 YYNGEE. The CDR3 runs 16 residues.

The J gene is TRBJ2-4, the V gene TRBV6-4; 9 bases match TRBD2. V shed 5 bases, J shed 8 bases, and the junction held 7 bases outside the gene matches. Germline lookup yields CDR1 MRHNA and CDR2 SNTAGT. CDR3 length: 14 amino acids. This CDR3 reads CASSRAGGGDIQYF. The DNA of the CDR3 is TGTGCCAGCAGTCGAGCGGGAGGTGGGGACATTCAGTACTTC.